This TCR beta chain was sequenced for a study of T cells expressing NK-cell markers. TCRdb re-called the 5' RACE reads and catalogs CDR3 proteins one per entry, DNA excluded. The table for this sample gives more than 120,000 distinct CDR3 sequences. This TCR derives from a man younger than 30 in good health. Sequenced: blood T cells: a sorted CD56 or NKG2C T cell subset, CD4+ or CD8+ T cells, or bulk PBMC T cells (not recorded which).

The CDR3 reads CASSLSGGYEQYF. The chain carries TRBV27 and TRBJ2-7. The CDR3 runs 13 residues. Germline V CDR1 and CDR2: MNHEY, SMNVEV (reference sequence).